These T cell receptor beta chains were read from a single sample in a study. TCRdb re-called the RT-PCR reads through MiXCR, storing one row per CDR3 protein. The table lists hundreds of thousands of distinct CDR3 sequences, about 14% of them singletons. Sequencing was performed on memory CD4+ T cells from blood. All receptors derive from a female donor in good health, serving as a healthy control. Each CDR3 is given with its conserved first and last residue. D genes are given only for firm matches. Only some rows state a clone size, as once, few, many or a class for expanded clones.

CDR3aa | CDR3nt | j_gene | d_gene | abundance | v_gene
CASSPLSGSFNEQFF | TGTGCCAGCTCACCACTTAGCGGGAGTTTCAATGAGCAGTTCTTC | TRBJ2-1 | TRBD2 | NA | TRBV18
CASSVSPQGEETQYF | TGTGCCAGCAGCGTATCCCCACAGGGGGAAGAGACCCAGTACTTC | TRBJ2-5 | TRBD1 | few | TRBV9
CASRGLAVWDEQFF | TGTGCCAGCAGGGGACTAGCGGTTTGGGATGAGCAGTTCTTC | TRBJ2-1 | TRBD2 | many | TRBV12-3/TRBV12-4
CSGGGQSSYEQYF | TGCAGCGGAGGGGGACAGAGCTCCTACGAGCAGTACTTC | TRBJ2-7 | TRBD1 | many | TRBV29-1
CASSFHSSYEQYF | TGTGCCAGCAGCTTCCACTCCTCCTACGAGCAGTACTTC | TRBJ2-7 | NA | many | TRBV7-9
CASRDTVHRLF | TGTGCCAGCAGGGATACCGTTCATCGGCTCTTC | TRBJ2-1 | NA | once | TRBV28
CASSILAGTDTQYF | TGTGCCAGCAGTATCCTCGCTGGCACAGATACGCAGTATTTT | TRBJ2-3 | NA | many | TRBV12-3/TRBV12-4
CSARDRVTDSYGYTF | TGCAGTGCTAGAGATCGGGTCACAGATAGCTATGGCTACACCTTC | TRBJ1-2 | NA | NA | TRBV20-1
CASNWGTPEQETQYF | TGTGCCAGCAATTGGGGTACCCCTGAGCAAGAGACCCAGTACTTC | TRBJ2-5 | NA | once | TRBV2
CSASGQTNQPQHF | TGCAGTGCTAGCGGACAGACCAATCAGCCCCAGCATTTT | TRBJ1-5 | NA | few | TRBV20-1
CASTRRPGNTIYF | TGCGCCAGCACCCGTCGACCCGGAAACACCATATATTTT | TRBJ1-3 | NA | NA | TRBV5-1
CSIIRGFQEQFF | TGCAGTATTATCCGGGGCTTTCAAGAGCAGTTCTTC | TRBJ2-1 | NA | many | TRBV20-1
CASSLDRPDVYGYTF | TGCGCCAGCAGCTTGGACAGGCCAGATGTATATGGCTACACCTTC | TRBJ1-2 | NA | many | TRBV5-1
CASSREGQPSQYF | TGTGCCAGCAGCAGAGAAGGACAGCCGAGCCAGTATTTT | TRBJ2-3 | NA | many | TRBV9
CASSLVGEVDEKLFF | TGTGCCAGCAGCTTGGTGGGGGAAGTGGATGAAAAACTGTTTTTT | TRBJ1-4 | NA | NA | TRBV5-6
CSVEDLRQGQYF | TGCAGCGTTGAAGATCTTAGGCAGGGGCAGTACTTC | TRBJ2-7 | NA | many | TRBV29-1
CASSHGLASYEQYF | TGTGCCAGCAGCCACGGACTAGCCTCCTACGAGCAGTACTTC | TRBJ2-7 | TRBD2 | many | TRBV7-2
CSAAGTGAYNEQFF | TGCAGCGCCGCAGGGACAGGGGCCTACAATGAGCAGTTCTTC | TRBJ2-1 | TRBD1 | many | TRBV29-1
CASSTGPGGRSDSPLHF | TGTGCCAGCAGCACCGGACCAGGGGGTAGGTCGGATTCACCCCTCCACTTT | TRBJ1-6 | TRBD1 | NA | TRBV7-2